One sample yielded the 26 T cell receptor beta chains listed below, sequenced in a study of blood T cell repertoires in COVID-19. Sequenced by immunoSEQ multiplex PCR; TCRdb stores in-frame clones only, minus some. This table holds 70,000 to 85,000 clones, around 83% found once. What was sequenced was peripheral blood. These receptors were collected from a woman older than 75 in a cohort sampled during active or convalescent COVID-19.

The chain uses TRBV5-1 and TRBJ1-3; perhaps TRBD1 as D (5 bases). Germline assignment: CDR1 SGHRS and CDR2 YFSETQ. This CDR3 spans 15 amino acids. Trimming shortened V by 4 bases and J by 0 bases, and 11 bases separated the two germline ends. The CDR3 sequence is CASSLGAASGNTIYF. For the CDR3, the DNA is TGCGCCAGCAGCCTAGGGGCCGCCTCTGGAAACACCATATATTTT. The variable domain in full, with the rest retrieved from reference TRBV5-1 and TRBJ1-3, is KAGVTQTPRYLIKTRGQQVTLSCSPISGHRSVSWYQQTPGQGLQFLFEYFSETQRNKGNFPGRFSGRQFSNSRSEMNVSTLELGDSALYLCASSLGAASGNTIYFGEGSWLTVV.

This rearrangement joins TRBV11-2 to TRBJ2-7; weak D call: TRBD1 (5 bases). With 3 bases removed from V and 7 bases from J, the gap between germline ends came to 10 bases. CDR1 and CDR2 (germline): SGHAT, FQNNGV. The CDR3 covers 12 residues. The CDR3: CASSFLQAEQYF. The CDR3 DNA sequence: TGTGCCAGCAGCTTCCTACAGGCGGAGCAGTACTTC.

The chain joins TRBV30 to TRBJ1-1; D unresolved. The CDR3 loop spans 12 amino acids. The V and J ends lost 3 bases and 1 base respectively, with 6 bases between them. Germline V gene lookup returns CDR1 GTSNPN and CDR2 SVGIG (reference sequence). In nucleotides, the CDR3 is TGTGCCTGGAGAGGCGGGAACACTGAAGCTTTCTTT. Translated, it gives CAWRGGNTEAFF.

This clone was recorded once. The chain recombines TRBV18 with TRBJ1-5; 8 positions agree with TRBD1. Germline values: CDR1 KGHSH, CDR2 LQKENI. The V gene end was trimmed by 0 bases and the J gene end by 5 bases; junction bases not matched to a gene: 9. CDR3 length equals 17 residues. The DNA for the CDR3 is TGTGCCAGCTCACCACCCCCCGGACAGGGTGTGTATCAGCCCCAGCATTTT. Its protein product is CASSPPPGQGVYQPQHF.

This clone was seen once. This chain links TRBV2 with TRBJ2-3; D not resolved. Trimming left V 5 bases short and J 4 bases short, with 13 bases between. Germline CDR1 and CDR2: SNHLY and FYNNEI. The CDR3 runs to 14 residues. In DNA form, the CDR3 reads TGTGCCAGCAGTTGGGCCACAGAAGCAGATACGCAGTATTTT. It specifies CASSWATEADTQYF.

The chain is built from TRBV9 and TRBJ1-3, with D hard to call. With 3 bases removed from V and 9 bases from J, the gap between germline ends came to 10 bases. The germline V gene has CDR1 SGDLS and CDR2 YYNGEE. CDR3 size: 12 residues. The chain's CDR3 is CASSAEGGTIYF. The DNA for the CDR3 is TGTGCCAGCAGCGCAGAAGGAGGCACCATATATTTT. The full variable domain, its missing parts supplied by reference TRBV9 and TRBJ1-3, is DSGVTQTPKHLITATGQRVTLRCSPRSGDLSVYWYQQSLDQGLQFLIQYYNGEERAKGNILERFSAQQFPDLHSELNLSSLELGDSALYFCASSAEGGTIYFGEGSWLTVV.

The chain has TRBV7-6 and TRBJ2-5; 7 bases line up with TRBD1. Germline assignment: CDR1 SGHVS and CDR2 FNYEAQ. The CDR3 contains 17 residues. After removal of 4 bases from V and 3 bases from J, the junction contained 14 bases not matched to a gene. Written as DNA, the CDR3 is TGTGCCAGCAGCTACCCCCAGGGGGACAGAGGGAAAGAGACCCAGTACTTC. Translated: CASSYPQGDRGKETQYF.

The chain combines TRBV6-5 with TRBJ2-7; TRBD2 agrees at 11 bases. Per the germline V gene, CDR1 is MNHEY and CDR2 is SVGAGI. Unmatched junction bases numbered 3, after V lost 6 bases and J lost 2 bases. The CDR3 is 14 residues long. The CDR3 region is CASSQTSGAYEQYF. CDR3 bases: TGTGCCAGCAGCCAGACTAGCGGGGCCTACGAGCAGTACTTC.

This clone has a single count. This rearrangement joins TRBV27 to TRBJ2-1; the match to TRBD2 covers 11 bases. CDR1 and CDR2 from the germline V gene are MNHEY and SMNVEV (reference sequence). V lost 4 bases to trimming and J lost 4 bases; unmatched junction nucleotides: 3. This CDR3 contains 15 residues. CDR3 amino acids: CASSWGTSGYNEQFF. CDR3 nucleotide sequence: TGTGCCAGCAGTTGGGGGACTAGCGGATACAATGAGCAGTTCTTC.

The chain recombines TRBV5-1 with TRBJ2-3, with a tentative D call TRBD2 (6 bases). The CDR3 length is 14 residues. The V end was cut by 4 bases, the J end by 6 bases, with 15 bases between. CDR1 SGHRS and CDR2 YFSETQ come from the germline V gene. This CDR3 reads CASSRAGLSDTQYF. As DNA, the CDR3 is TGCGCCAGCAGCAGGGCGGGATTGTCGGATACGCAGTATTTT.

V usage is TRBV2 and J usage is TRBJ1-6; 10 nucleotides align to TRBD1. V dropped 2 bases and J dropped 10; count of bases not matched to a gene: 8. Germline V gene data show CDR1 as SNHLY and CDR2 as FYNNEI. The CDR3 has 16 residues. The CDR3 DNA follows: TGTGCCAGCAGTGAATGGGCAGGGACAGGGGAATCACCCCTCCACTTT. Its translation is CASSEWAGTGESPLHF.

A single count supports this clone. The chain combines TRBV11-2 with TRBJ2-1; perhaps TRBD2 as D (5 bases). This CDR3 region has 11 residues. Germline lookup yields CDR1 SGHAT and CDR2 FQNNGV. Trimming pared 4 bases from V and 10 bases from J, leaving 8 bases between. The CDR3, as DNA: TGTGCCAGCAGCTCCGGGATAGAGCAGTTCTTC. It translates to CASSSGIEQFF.

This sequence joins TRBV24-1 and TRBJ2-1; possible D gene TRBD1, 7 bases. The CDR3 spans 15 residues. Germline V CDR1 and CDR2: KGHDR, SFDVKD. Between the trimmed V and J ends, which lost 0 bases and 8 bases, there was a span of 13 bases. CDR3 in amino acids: CATSDLTDRRDEQFF. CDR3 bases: TGTGCCACCAGTGATTTGACGGACAGGAGGGATGAGCAGTTCTTC.

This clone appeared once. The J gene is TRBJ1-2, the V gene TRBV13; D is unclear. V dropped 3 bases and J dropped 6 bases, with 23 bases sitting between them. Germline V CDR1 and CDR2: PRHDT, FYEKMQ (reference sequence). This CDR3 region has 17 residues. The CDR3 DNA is TGTGCCAGCAGCTTTGGCCGCCTCAGGTTGCTATCTGATGGCTACACCTTC. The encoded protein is CASSFGRLRLLSDGYTF.

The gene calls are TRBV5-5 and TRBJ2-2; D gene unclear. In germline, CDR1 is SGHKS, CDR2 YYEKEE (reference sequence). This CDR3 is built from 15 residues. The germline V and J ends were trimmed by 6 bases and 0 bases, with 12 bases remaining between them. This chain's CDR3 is CASTPIRANTGELFF. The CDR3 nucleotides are TGTGCCAGCACCCCAATAAGAGCGAACACCGGGGAGCTGTTTTTT.

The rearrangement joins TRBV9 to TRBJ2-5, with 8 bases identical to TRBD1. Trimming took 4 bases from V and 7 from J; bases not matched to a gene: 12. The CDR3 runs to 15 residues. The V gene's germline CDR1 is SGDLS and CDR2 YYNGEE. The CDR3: CASSTRTGPSGTQYF. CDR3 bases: TGTGCCAGCAGCACCCGGACAGGGCCATCGGGGACCCAGTACTTC.

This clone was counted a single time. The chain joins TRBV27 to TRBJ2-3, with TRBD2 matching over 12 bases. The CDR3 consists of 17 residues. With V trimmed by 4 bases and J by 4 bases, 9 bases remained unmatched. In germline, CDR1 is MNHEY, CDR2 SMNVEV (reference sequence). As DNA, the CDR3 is TGTGCCAGCAGTTCGGGACTAGCGGGTAGTCGGTCAGATACGCAGTATTTT. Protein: CASSSGLAGSRSDTQYF.

The CDR3 DNA is TGTGCCAGCAGTGAACCCGGGACAGGGGTAGTCTATGGCTACACCTTC. Its protein product is CASSEPGTGVVYGYTF. The rearrangement links TRBV6-1 to TRBJ1-2; the match to TRBD1 covers 10 bases. Per the germline V gene, CDR1 is MNHNS and CDR2 is SASEGT. The V segment lost 2 bases and the J segment 4 bases; nucleotides outside the gene matches: 7. CDR3 length: 16 amino acids.

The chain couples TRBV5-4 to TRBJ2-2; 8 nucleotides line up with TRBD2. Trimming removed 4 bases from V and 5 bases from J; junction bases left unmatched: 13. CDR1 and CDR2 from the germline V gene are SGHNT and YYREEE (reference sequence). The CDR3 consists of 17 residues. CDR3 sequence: CASSRRALAAGTGELFF. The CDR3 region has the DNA TGTGCCAGCAGCCGGCGGGCACTAGCGGCCGGTACCGGGGAGCTGTTTTTT.

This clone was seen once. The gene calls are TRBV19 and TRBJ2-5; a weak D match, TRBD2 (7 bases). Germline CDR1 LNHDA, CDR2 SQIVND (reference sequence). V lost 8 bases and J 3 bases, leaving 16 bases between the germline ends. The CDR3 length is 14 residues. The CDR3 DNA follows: TGTGCCAGTGGGGGGGGACAAAGGAAAGAGACCCAGTACTTC. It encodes CASGGGQRKETQYF.

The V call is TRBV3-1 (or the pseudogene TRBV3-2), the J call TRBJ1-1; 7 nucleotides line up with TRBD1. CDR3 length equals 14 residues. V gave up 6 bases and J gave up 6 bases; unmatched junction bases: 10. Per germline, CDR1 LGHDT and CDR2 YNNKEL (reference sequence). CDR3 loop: CASSRQGGLSEAFF. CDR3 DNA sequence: TGTGCCAGCAGTCGACAGGGTGGACTTTCTGAAGCTTTCTTT.

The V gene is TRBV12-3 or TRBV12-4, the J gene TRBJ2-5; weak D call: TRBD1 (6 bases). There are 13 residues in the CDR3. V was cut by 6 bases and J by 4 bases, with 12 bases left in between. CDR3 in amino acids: CASSSGAGETQYF. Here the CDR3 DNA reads TGTGCCAGCAGCTCAGGGGCGGGAGAGACCCAGTACTTC.

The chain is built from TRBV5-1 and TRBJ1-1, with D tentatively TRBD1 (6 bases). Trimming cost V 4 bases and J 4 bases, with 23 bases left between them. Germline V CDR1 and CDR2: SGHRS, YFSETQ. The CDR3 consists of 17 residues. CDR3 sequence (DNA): TGCGCCAGCAGCCCCAAGAAGGGGGAACAGTTGGGCACTGAAGCTTTCTTT. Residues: CASSPKKGEQLGTEAFF.

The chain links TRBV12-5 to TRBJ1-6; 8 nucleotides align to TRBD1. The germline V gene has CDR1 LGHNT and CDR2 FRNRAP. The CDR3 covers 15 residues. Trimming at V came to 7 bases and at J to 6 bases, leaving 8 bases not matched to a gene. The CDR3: CASVLQGAINSPLHF. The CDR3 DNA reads TGTGCTAGTGTCCTTCAGGGGGCGATTAATTCACCCCTCCACTTT.

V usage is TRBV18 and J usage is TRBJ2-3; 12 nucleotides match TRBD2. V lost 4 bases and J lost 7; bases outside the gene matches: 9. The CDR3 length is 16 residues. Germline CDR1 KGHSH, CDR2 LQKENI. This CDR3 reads CASSLPGLAGINTQYF. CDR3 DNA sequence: TGTGCCAGCTCACTCCCAGGACTAGCGGGAATAAATACGCAGTATTTT.

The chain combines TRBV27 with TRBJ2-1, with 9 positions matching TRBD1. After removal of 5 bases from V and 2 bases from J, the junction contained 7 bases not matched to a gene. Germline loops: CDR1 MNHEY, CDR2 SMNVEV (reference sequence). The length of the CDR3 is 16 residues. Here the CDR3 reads CASSRAGQGPYNEQFF. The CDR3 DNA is TGTGCCAGCAGTCGAGCGGGACAGGGTCCCTACAATGAGCAGTTCTTC.